The clone carrying this T cell receptor (beta chain) appeared a single time. The data were obtained in a study of T cell changes during pregnancy in multiple sclerosis. Repertoires were generated with immunoSEQ multiplex PCR, while TCRdb's copy carries only in-frame clones and drops some. The table shows over 70,000 clones, with 85% to 95% occurring only once. The receptor's source is a female donor in good health, enrolled as a control in a pregnancy study. This specimen was peripheral blood, taken in the first trimester of pregnancy.

The DNA of the CDR3 is TGTGCCAGCAGCTCCGACGGGGGGGCCAAAAACATTCAGTACTTC. Protein product: CASSSDGGAKNIQYF. V usage is TRBV7-2 and J usage is TRBJ2-4; TRBD2 matches 7 bases. Germline V gene sequence: CDR1 SGHTA, CDR2 FQGNSA. CDR3 length: 15 residues. With V trimmed by 4 bases and J by 1 base, 4 bases remained unmatched.